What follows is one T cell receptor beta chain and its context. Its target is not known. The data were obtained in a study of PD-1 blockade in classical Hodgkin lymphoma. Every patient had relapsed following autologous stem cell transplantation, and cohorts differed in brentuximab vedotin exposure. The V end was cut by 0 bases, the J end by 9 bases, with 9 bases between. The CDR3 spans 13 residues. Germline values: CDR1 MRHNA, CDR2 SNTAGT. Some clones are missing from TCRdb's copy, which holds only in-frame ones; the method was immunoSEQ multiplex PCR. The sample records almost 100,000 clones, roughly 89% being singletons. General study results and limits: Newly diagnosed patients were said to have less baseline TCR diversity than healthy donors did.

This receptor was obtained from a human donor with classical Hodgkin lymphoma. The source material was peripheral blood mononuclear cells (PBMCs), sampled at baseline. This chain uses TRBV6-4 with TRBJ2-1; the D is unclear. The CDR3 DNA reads TGTGCCAGCAGTGACTCTTCGAACGGTGAGCAGTTCTTC. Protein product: CASSDSSNGEQFF.